The rows below give T cell receptor beta chains drawn from one sample of a study of blood T cell repertoires in COVID-19. Assay used: immunoSEQ multiplex PCR; TCRdb lists only in-frame clones, some missing. This repertoire shows some 71,000 clones, just over 85% found once; its top ten account for approximately 1.9%. The sample was peripheral blood. These receptors all stem from a man aged 25 to 45 with acute or convalescent COVID-19. Both conserved end residues are part of each CDR3. D genes are given only for firm matches. The size entry is marked missing in some rows and otherwise reads once, few, many or a size class.

D: -
V: TRBV4-3
J: TRBJ1-3
size: -
CDR3: CASSQDGQGRDTIYF
DNA: TGCGCCAGCAGCCAAGATGGGCAGGGGCGGGACACCATATATTTT

D: -
V: TRBV3-1/TRBV3-2
J: TRBJ1-1
size: -
CDR3: CASSTRNTEAFF
DNA: TGTGCCAGCAGCACGAGAAACACTGAAGCTTTCTTT

D: TRBD1
V: TRBV30
J: TRBJ1-6
size: -
CDR3: CAGKDRSSSYNSPLHF
DNA: TGTGCCGGAAAGGACAGGTCGAGCTCCTATAATTCACCCCTCCACTTT

D: TRBD1
V: TRBV6-5
J: TRBJ1-2
size: once
CDR3: CASSYSTGTWFYGYTF
DNA: TGTGCCAGCAGTTACTCGACAGGGACATGGTTCTATGGCTACACCTTC

D: -
V: TRBV9
J: TRBJ1-3
size: -
CDR3: CASSTGPGNTIYF
DNA: TGTGCCAGCAGCACAGGGCCTGGAAACACCATATATTTT

D: -
V: TRBV3-1/TRBV3-2
J: TRBJ1-1
size: -
CDR3: CASSSHSEAFF
DNA: TGTGCCAGCAGCTCCCACTCAGAAGCTTTCTTT

D: -
V: TRBV6-5
J: TRBJ1-1
size: -
CDR3: CASSYEARSEAFF
DNA: TGTGCCAGCAGTTACGAGGCCCGCTCTGAAGCTTTCTTT

D: -
V: TRBV5-1
J: TRBJ1-4
size: -
CDR3: CASSLGQQNEKLFF
DNA: TGCGCCAGCAGCTTGGGACAGCAGAATGAAAAACTGTTTTTT

D: -
V: TRBV18
J: TRBJ2-7
size: -
CDR3: CASSPPDPEAEQYF
DNA: TGTGCCAGCTCACCCCCCGACCCAGAGGCCGAGCAGTACTTC

D: -
V: TRBV5-6
J: TRBJ2-7
size: once
CDR3: CASSLPGPYEQYF
DNA: TGTGCCAGCAGCTTGCCAGGGCCCTACGAGCAGTACTTC

D: -
V: TRBV19
J: TRBJ1-5
size: -
CDR3: CASSIRGTNQPQHF
DNA: TGTGCCAGTAGTATCCGGGGTACCAATCAGCCCCAGCATTTT

D: TRBD1
V: TRBV6-1
J: TRBJ2-5
size: -
CDR3: CASSDDGRDRGQETQYF
DNA: TGTGCCAGCAGTGACGATGGACGGGACAGGGGTCAAGAGACCCAGTACTTC

D: TRBD1
V: TRBV2
J: TRBJ1-2
size: once
CDR3: CASNFNRGNYGYTF
DNA: TGTGCCAGTAATTTTAACAGGGGAAACTATGGCTACACCTTC

D: -
V: TRBV2
J: TRBJ1-3
size: -
CDR3: CASSDEGTGNTIYF
DNA: TGTGCCAGCAGTGATGAGGGGACAGGAAACACCATATATTTT

D: -
V: TRBV3-1/TRBV3-2
J: TRBJ1-4
size: -
CDR3: CASSQPGIPNEKLFF
DNA: TGTGCCAGCAGCCAACCGGGGATCCCTAATGAAAAACTGTTTTTT

D: -
V: TRBV4-1
J: TRBJ1-6
size: -
CDR3: CASSQGPYSPLHF
DNA: TGCGCCAGCAGCCAGGGCCCCTATTCACCCCTCCACTTT

D: -
V: TRBV5-4
J: TRBJ1-2
size: -
CDR3: CASSLSLGSGLSGYTF
DNA: TGTGCCAGCAGCTTATCGCTTGGGTCTGGGCTCAGTGGCTACACCTTC

D: TRBD1
V: TRBV5-5
J: TRBJ1-1
size: -
CDR3: CASSTKDRGTEAFF
DNA: TGTGCCAGCAGCACCAAGGACAGGGGTACTGAAGCTTTCTTT

D: -
V: TRBV6-2/TRBV6-3
J: TRBJ1-2
size: -
CDR3: CASSYGPYYGYTF
DNA: TGTGCCAGCAGTTACGGCCCGTACTATGGCTACACCTTC

D: TRBD1
V: TRBV4-2
J: TRBJ1-1
size: -
CDR3: CASSQSGGARQQNTEAFF
DNA: TGTGCCAGCAGCCAGTCAGGGGGCGCGAGGCAACAAAACACTGAAGCTTTCTTT

D: TRBD2
V: TRBV4-2
J: TRBJ2-3
size: -
CDR3: CASSHGLVSGSTDTQYF
DNA: TGTGCCAGCAGCCATGGGTTGGTTAGCGGGAGTACAGATACGCAGTATTTT

D: TRBD1
V: TRBV24-1
J: TRBJ1-1
size: -
CDR3: CATSDLLDRGPNTEAFF
DNA: TGTGCCACCAGTGATTTGCTGGACAGGGGGCCGAACACTGAAGCTTTCTTT

D: TRBD1
V: TRBV24-1
J: TRBJ1-5
size: once
CDR3: CATSERGQSNQPQHF
DNA: TGTGCCACCAGTGAGAGGGGACAGAGCAATCAGCCCCAGCATTTT

D: TRBD2
V: TRBV7-9
J: TRBJ2-7
size: -
CDR3: CASSLTSSSYEQYF
DNA: TGTGCCAGCAGCCTGACTAGCAGCTCCTACGAGCAGTACTTC

D: TRBD1
V: TRBV18
J: TRBJ1-5
size: -
CDR3: CASSPWTGTDNQPQHF
DNA: TGTGCCAGCTCACCTTGGACAGGGACCGACAATCAGCCCCAGCATTTT

D: -
V: TRBV29-1
J: TRBJ1-4
size: once
CDR3: CSAKLIQSNEKLFF
DNA: TGCAGCGCAAAATTGATACAGAGTAATGAAAAACTGTTTTTT

D: TRBD2
V: TRBV5-8
J: TRBJ2-3
size: once
CDR3: CASSYRGGETDTQYF
DNA: TGTGCCAGCAGCTATCGCGGGGGGGAGACAGATACGCAGTATTTT

D: -
V: TRBV5-1
J: TRBJ1-2
size: -
CDR3: CASSPRDSYGYTF
DNA: TGCGCCAGCAGCCCCAGGGACTCCTATGGCTACACCTTC

D: -
V: TRBV12-3/TRBV12-4
J: TRBJ1-2
size: -
CDR3: CASSLNQNYGYTF
DNA: TGTGCCAGCAGTCTCAATCAGAACTATGGCTACACCTTC

D: -
V: TRBV7-2
J: TRBJ1-2
size: -
CDR3: CASSFVLEGGYTF
DNA: TGTGCCAGCAGCTTTGTCCTGGAGGGTGGCTACACCTTC

D: -
V: TRBV27
J: TRBJ1-2
size: -
CDR3: CASSNRSPFYGYTF
DNA: TGTGCCAGCAGTAACAGATCCCCCTTCTATGGCTACACCTTC

D: TRBD2
V: TRBV9
J: TRBJ2-2
size: -
CDR3: CASSGLAGGTGELFF
DNA: TGTGCCAGCAGCGGACTAGCGGGGGGCACCGGGGAGCTGTTTTTT

D: -
V: TRBV27
J: TRBJ1-2
size: -
CDR3: CASKPSVGLSDGYTF
DNA: TGTGCCAGCAAGCCTTCGGTGGGGCTCAGCGACGGCTACACCTTC

D: -
V: TRBV28
J: TRBJ1-4
size: -
CDR3: CASSSNEKLFF
DNA: TGTGCCAGCAGTTCGAATGAAAAACTGTTTTTT

D: TRBD2
V: TRBV7-2
J: TRBJ2-7
size: few
CDR3: CASSLNSWGGEQYF
DNA: TGTGCCAGCAGCTTAAATTCGTGGGGGGGCGAGCAGTACTTC

D: -
V: TRBV27
J: TRBJ1-5
size: -
CDR3: CASSFWAGGNQPQHF
DNA: TGTGCCAGCAGTTTTTGGGCAGGGGGCAATCAGCCCCAGCATTTT

D: -
V: TRBV7-3
J: TRBJ2-1
size: -
CDR3: CASSLTRDRIGFDEQFF
DNA: TGTGCCAGCAGCTTAACGAGAGACAGGATCGGTTTTGATGAGCAGTTCTTC

D: -
V: TRBV12-3/TRBV12-4
J: TRBJ2-3
size: -
CDR3: CASTNTDTQYF
DNA: TGTGCCAGCACCAACACAGATACGCAGTATTTT

D: -
V: TRBV18
J: TRBJ2-5
size: once
CDR3: CASSPFRAALEGETQYF
DNA: TGTGCCAGCTCACCATTTAGGGCGGCCCTGGAGGGGGAGACCCAGTACTTC

D: TRBD1
V: TRBV19
J: TRBJ1-2
size: -
CDR3: CASSSQGAPAANYGYTF
DNA: TGTGCCAGTAGTTCGCAGGGGGCGCCGGCGGCTAACTATGGCTACACCTTC

D: -
V: TRBV2
J: TRBJ1-1
size: -
CDR3: CASRQGGNTEAFF
DNA: TGTGCCAGCCGCCAAGGGGGAAACACTGAAGCTTTCTTT

D: -
V: TRBV5-1
J: TRBJ2-5
size: -
CDR3: CASSSQGDEYF
DNA: TGCGCCAGCAGTTCCCAGGGCGACGAGTACTTC

D: -
V: TRBV5-4
J: TRBJ1-2
size: once
CDR3: CASTPGGRNYGYTF
DNA: TGTGCCAGCACCCCGGGGGGCAGGAACTATGGCTACACCTTC

D: TRBD1
V: TRBV5-6
J: TRBJ1-1
size: -
CDR3: CASSPDRGYLTEAFF
DNA: TGTGCCAGCAGCCCAGACAGGGGTTACCTCACTGAAGCTTTCTTT

D: -
V: TRBV30
J: TRBJ2-2
size: -
CDR3: CAWSLQGGGAGELFF
DNA: TGTGCCTGGAGCCTACAGGGAGGGGGAGCCGGGGAGCTGTTTTTT

D: -
V: TRBV7-2
J: TRBJ2-7
size: -
CDR3: CASSPQPLEREQYF
DNA: TGTGCCAGCAGCCCGCAGCCCCTTGAGCGGGAGCAGTACTTC

D: -
V: TRBV4-1
J: TRBJ1-2
size: -
CDR3: CASSQEHEANYGYTF
DNA: TGCGCCAGCAGCCAAGAACATGAAGCTAACTATGGCTACACCTTC

D: -
V: TRBV3-1/TRBV3-2
J: TRBJ2-5
size: -
CDR3: CASSQTLSQYF
DNA: TGTGCCAGCAGCCAAACTCTTTCCCAGTACTTC

D: -
V: TRBV10-3
J: TRBJ1-5
size: once
CDR3: CAISELRADQPQHF
DNA: TGTGCCATCAGTGAGTTGAGGGCAGATCAGCCCCAGCATTTT

D: -
V: TRBV5-8
J: TRBJ1-2
size: -
CDR3: CASSLRGTGYTF
DNA: TGTGCCAGCAGCTTAAGGGGGACAGGCTACACCTTC

D: -
V: TRBV6-1
J: TRBJ1-5
size: -
CDR3: CASSDVGVSNQPQHF
DNA: TGTGCCAGCAGTGACGTCGGGGTTAGCAATCAGCCCCAGCATTTT

D: -
V: TRBV18
J: TRBJ1-5
size: -
CDR3: CASSREGYSNQPQHF
DNA: TGTGCCAGCTCACGTGAGGGTTATAGCAATCAGCCCCAGCATTTT